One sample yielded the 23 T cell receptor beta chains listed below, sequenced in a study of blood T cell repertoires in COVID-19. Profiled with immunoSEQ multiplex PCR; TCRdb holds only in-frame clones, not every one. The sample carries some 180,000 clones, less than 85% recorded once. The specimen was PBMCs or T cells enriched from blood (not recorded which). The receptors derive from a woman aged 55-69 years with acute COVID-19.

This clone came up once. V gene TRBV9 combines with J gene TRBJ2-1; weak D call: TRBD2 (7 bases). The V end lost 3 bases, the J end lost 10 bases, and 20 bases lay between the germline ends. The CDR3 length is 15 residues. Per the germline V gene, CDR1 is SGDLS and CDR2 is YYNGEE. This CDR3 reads CASSARNRAGEEQFF. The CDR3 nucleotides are TGTGCCAGCAGCGCCCGAAACAGGGCGGGAGAAGAGCAGTTCTTC.

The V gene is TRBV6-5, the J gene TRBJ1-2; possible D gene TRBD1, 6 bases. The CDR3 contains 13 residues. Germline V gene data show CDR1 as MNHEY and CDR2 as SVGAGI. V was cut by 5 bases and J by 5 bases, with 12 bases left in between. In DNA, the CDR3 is TGTGCCAGCAGTCTAGGGGGGGCATATGGCTACACCTTC. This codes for CASSLGGAYGYTF.

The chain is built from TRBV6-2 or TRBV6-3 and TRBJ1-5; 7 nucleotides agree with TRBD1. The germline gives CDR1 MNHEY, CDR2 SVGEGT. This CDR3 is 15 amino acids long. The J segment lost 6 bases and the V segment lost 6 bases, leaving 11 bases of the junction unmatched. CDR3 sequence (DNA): TGTGCCAGCAGCGCCGAAGGGGGCCGGTTTCAGCCCCAGCATTTT. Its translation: CASSAEGGRFQPQHF.

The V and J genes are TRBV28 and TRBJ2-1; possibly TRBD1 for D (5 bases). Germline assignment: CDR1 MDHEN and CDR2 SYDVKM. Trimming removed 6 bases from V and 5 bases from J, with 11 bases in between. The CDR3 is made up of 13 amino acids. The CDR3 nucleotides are TGTGCCAGCAGAGAGACAGTAAACAATGAGCAGTTCTTC. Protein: CASRETVNNEQFF.

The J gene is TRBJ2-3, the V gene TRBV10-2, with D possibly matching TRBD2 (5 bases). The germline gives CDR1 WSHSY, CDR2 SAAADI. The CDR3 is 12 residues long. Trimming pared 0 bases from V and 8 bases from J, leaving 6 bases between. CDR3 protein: CASSESRGTQYF. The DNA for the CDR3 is TGCGCCAGCAGTGAGTCCCGGGGTACGCAGTATTTT.

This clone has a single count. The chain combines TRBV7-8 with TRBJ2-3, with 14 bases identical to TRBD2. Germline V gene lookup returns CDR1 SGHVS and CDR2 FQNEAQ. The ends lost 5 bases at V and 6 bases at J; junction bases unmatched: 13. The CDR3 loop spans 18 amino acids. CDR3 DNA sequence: TGTGCCAGCAGCCGACTAGCGGGAGGGGTCGGGGCGAGGGATACGCAGTATTTT. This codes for CASSRLAGGVGARDTQYF.

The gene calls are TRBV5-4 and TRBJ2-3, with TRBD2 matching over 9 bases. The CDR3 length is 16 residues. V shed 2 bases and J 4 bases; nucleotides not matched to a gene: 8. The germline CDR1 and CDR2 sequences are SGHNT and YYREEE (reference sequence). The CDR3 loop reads CASSLRSGRTPDTQYF. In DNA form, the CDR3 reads TGTGCCAGCAGCTTAAGAAGCGGGAGGACTCCAGATACGCAGTATTTT.

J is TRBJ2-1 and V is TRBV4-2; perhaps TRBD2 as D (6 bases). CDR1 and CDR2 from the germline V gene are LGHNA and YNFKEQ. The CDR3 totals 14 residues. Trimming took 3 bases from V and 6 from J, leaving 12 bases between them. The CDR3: CASSQEGLVNEQFF. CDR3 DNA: TGTGCCAGCAGCCAGGAGGGACTCGTCAATGAGCAGTTCTTC.

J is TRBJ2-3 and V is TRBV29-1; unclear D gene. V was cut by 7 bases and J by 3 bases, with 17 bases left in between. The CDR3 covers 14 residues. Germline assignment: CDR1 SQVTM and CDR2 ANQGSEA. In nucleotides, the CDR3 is TGCAGCGCGGAAGAGAGGCGGTATACAGATACGCAGTATTTT. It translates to CSAEERRYTDTQYF.

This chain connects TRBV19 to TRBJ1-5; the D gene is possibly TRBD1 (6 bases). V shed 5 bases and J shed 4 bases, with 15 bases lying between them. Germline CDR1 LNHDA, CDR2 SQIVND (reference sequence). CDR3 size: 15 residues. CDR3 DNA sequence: TGTGCCAGTAGTGGCAGGGGCTCGGGAAATCAGCCCCAGCATTTT. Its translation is CASSGRGSGNQPQHF.

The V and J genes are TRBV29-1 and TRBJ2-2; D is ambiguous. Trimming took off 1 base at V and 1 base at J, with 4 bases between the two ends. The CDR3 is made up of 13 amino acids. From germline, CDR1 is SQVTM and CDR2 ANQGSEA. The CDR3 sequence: CSVEAQNTGELFF. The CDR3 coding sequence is TGCAGCGTTGAAGCCCAGAACACCGGGGAGCTGTTTTTT.

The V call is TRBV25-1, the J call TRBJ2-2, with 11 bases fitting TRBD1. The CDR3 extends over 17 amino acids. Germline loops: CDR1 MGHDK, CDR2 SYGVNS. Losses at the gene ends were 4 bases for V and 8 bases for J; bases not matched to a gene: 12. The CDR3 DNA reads TGTGCCAGCAGTGTTGGACAGGGGGCGAGGGGCCTTGGGGAGCTGTTTTTT. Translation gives CASSVGQGARGLGELFF.

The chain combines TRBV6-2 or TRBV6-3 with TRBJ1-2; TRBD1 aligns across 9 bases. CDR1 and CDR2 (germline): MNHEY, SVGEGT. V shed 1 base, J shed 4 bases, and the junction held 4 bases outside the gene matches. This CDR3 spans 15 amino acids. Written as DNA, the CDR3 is TGTGCCAGCAGTTACTACAGGGGGCAGGGCTATGGCTACACCTTC. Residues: CASSYYRGQGYGYTF.

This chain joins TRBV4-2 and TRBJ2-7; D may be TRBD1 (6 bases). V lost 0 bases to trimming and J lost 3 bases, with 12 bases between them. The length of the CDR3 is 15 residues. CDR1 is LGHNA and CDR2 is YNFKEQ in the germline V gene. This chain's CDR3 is CASSQEWDTYYEQYF. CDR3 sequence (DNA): TGTGCCAGCAGCCAAGAATGGGACACATACTACGAGCAGTACTTC.

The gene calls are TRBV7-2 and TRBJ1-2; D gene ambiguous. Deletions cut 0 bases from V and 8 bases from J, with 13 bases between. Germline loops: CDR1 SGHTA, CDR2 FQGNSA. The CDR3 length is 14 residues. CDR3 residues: CASSLAGLAGGYTF. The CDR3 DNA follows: TGTGCCAGCAGCTTAGCCGGGTTGGCCGGCGGCTACACCTTC.

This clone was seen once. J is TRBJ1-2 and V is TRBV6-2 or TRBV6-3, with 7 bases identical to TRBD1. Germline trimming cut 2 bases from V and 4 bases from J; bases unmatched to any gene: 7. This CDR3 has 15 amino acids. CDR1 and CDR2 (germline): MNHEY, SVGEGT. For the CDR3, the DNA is TGTGCCAGCAGTTACATGGGGACAGAATTCTATGGCTACACCTTC. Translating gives CASSYMGTEFYGYTF.

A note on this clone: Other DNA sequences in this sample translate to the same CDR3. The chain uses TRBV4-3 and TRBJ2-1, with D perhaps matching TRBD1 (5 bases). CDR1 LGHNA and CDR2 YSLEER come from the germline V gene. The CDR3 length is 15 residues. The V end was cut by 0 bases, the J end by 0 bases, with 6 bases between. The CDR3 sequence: CASSQDRGSYNEQFF. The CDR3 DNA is TGCGCCAGCAGCCAAGATAGGGGCTCCTACAATGAGCAGTTCTTC.

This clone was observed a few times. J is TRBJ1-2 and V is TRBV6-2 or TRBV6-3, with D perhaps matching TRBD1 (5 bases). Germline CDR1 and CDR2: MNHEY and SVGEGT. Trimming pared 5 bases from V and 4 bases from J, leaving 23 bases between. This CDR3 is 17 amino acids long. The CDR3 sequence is CASSAPARAQGAYGYTF. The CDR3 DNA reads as TGTGCCAGCAGTGCGCCTGCCAGGGCCCAGGGCGCCTATGGCTACACCTTC.

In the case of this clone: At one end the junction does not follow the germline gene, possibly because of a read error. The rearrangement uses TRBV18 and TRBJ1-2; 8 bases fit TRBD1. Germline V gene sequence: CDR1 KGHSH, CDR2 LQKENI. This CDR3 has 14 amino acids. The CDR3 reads CASSRSRGPNPDAF. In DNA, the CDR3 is TGTGCCAGCTCAAGATCCAGGGGGCCGAATCCTGATGCCTTC.

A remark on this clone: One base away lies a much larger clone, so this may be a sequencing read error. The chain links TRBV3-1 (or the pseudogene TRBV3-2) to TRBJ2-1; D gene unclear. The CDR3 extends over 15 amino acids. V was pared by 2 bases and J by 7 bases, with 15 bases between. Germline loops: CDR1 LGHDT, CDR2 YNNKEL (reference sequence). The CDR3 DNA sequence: TGTGCCAGCAGCCAAAATCTTGGTAGCTGGAATGAGCAGTTCTTC. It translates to CASSQNLGSWNEQFF.

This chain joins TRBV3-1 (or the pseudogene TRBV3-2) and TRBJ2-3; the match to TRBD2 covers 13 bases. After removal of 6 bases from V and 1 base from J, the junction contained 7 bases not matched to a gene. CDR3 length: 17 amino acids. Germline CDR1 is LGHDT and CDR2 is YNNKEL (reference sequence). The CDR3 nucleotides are TGTGCCAGCAGTGAACTAGCGGGGGGGATCCGCACAGATACGCAGTATTTT. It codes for CASSELAGGIRTDTQYF.

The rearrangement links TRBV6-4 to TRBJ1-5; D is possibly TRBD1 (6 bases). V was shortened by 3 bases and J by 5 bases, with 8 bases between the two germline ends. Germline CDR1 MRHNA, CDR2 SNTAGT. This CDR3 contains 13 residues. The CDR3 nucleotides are TGTGCCAGCAGTGAACAGGGCGATCAGCCCCAGCATTTT. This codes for CASSEQGDQPQHF.

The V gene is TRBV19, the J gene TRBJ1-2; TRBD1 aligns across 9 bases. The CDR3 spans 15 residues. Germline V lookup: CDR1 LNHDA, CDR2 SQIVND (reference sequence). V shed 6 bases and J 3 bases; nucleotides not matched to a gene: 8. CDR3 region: CASSAPDRGDYGYTF. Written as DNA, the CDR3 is TGTGCCAGTAGCGCACCGGACAGGGGAGACTATGGCTACACCTTC.